The 25 T cell receptor beta chains below were found in one sample sequenced in a study of shared T cell receptors in the human thymus. Generated by immunoSEQ multiplex PCR, the TCRdb table keeps only in-frame clones and is missing some. The sample shows about 730,000 clones, roughly 88% of them seen only once. These data were likewise used in another study, on human thymus T cells.

What was sequenced was thymocytes. These receptors were collected from a girl under two years old with a congenital heart defect.

Notes on this clone: An end of the junction differs from the germline gene, which may be a read error. This chain links TRBV7-7 with TRBJ2-2, with TRBD1 identical over 8 bases. This CDR3 spans 21 amino acids. CDR1 is SSHAT, CDR2 FNYEAQ, per germline (reference sequence). CDR3 loop: CASSLTDRAKEKNSNTGELFF. CDR3 DNA sequence: TGTGCTAGCAGCCTTACGGACAGGGCTAAGGAAAAAAATTCGAACACCGGGGAGCTGTTTTTT.

This chain joins TRBV14 and TRBJ2-7, with TRBD1 matching over 8 bases. Germline V gene sequence: CDR1 SGHDN, CDR2 FVKESK. V lost 5 bases and J lost 7; bases outside the gene matches: 10. The CDR3 consists of 14 residues. CDR3: CASSTGGRPSEQYF. CDR3 nucleotides: TGTGCCAGCAGCACAGGGGGACGTCCTAGTGAGCAGTACTTC.

With regard to this clone: Other DNA sequences in the same sample also yield this CDR3. This chain's CDR3 is CASSLGGRTEAFF. CDR3 sequence (DNA): TGTGCCAGCAGCTTGGGTGGGAGGACTGAAGCTTTCTTT. The chain joins TRBV11-2 to TRBJ1-1; D is undetermined. Germline assignment: CDR1 SGHAT and CDR2 FQNNGV. This CDR3 region has 13 residues. Trimming removed 3 bases at V and 5 bases at J, with 10 bases between.

The chain couples TRBV14 to TRBJ1-1, with TRBD1 matching 12 bases. CDR1 is SGHDN and CDR2 is FVKESK in the germline V gene. CDR3 length: 21 residues. V shed 1 base, J shed 3 bases, and the junction held 18 bases outside the gene matches. CDR3 amino acids: CASSQVTAGGDRGRKDTEAFF. As DNA, the CDR3 is TGTGCCAGCAGCCAAGTAACCGCTGGGGGGGACAGGGGGCGCAAGGACACTGAAGCTTTCTTT.

The rearrangement joins TRBV19 to TRBJ1-5; a weak D match, TRBD1 (5 bases). Germline V CDR1 and CDR2: LNHDA, SQIVND (reference sequence). Between the trimmed V and J ends, which lost 5 bases and 4 bases, there was a span of 9 bases. The CDR3 is 13 residues long. The CDR3 protein is CASSEQVNQPQHF. DNA for the CDR3: TGTGCCAGTAGTGAACAGGTTAATCAGCCCCAGCATTTT.

This chain joins TRBV5-6 and TRBJ2-2; D may be TRBD2 (7 bases). The CDR3 consists of 17 residues. Trimming removed 5 bases at V and 6 bases at J, with 23 bases between. Germline values: CDR1 SGHDT, CDR2 YYEEEE. The chain's CDR3 is CASRQTAPGGLAGELFF. Written as DNA, the CDR3 is TGTGCCAGCAGGCAGACCGCCCCCGGGGGGCTAGCCGGGGAGCTGTTTTTT.

The chain has TRBV20-1 and TRBJ2-7; D perhaps matches TRBD2 (5 bases). The CDR3 runs 11 residues. Germline V gene sequence: CDR1 DFQATT, CDR2 SNEGSKA (reference sequence). Trimming left V 4 bases short and J 5 bases short, with 9 bases between. CDR3: CSAIWRNEQYF. In DNA form, the CDR3 reads TGCAGTGCTATCTGGAGGAACGAGCAGTACTTC.

The chain uses TRBV7-2 and TRBJ2-3; perhaps TRBD1 as D (6 bases). Trimming left V 1 base short and J 4 bases short, with 12 bases between. CDR1 and CDR2 from the germline V gene are SGHTA and FQGNSA. The CDR3 contains 15 residues. CDR3 loop: CASSLVPGVADTQYF. CDR3 bases: TGTGCCAGCAGCTTAGTCCCAGGGGTAGCAGATACGCAGTATTTT. Supplemented by reference TRBV7-2 and TRBJ2-3, the full variable domain reads GAGVSQSPSNKVTEKGKDVELRCDPISGHTALYWYRQSLGQGLEFLIYFQGNSAPDKSGLPSDRFSAERTGGSVSTLTIQRTQQEDSAVYLCASSLVPGVADTQYFGPGTRLTVL.

This chain joins TRBV6-5 and TRBJ1-3; D is perhaps TRBD1 (6 bases). The CDR3 runs 15 residues. Germline V gene data show CDR1 as MNHEY and CDR2 as SVGAGI. V was shortened by 5 bases and J by 5 bases, with 16 bases between the two germline ends. The CDR3 spells CASSKKQGRRNTIYF. The DNA for the CDR3 is TGTGCCAGCAGTAAAAAACAGGGAAGGCGAAACACCATATATTTT.

The V call is TRBV10-1, the J call TRBJ2-1, with 7 positions matching TRBD2. Trimming cost V 1 base and J 7 bases; bases outside gene matches: 7. This CDR3 contains 15 residues. Looked up from germline, CDR1 is WNHNN and CDR2 is SYGVQD (reference sequence). CDR3 sequence reads: CASSELTSSRNEQFF. CDR3 in DNA: TGCGCCAGCAGTGAGTTGACTAGCTCTCGGAATGAGCAGTTCTTC.

The rearrangement links TRBV6-5 to TRBJ1-1; TRBD1 might be the D (6 bases). The CDR3 sequence is 14 residues long. Trimming shortened V by 0 bases and J by 5 bases, and 10 bases separated the two germline ends. Germline V gene sequence: CDR1 MNHEY, CDR2 SVGAGI. CDR3 amino acids: CASSYSTGFTEAFF. The CDR3 region has the DNA TGTGCCAGCAGTTACTCGACAGGCTTTACTGAAGCTTTCTTT.

The chain couples TRBV25-1 to TRBJ1-1; 7 bases are shared with TRBD1. CDR1 MGHDK and CDR2 SYGVNS come from the germline V gene. This CDR3 region has 17 residues. With 3 bases clipped from V and 1 base from J, the junction kept 11 bases outside the gene matches. In DNA, the CDR3 is TGTGCCAGCAGTGATGGGGTAGACAGGGTAGCGAACACTGAAGCTTTCTTT. Translated: CASSDGVDRVANTEAFF.

This chain uses TRBV6-1 with TRBJ1-2; D is possibly TRBD1 (6 bases). V was pared by 6 bases and J by 5 bases, with 16 bases between. The CDR3 contains 14 residues. Germline CDR1 is MNHNS and CDR2 is SASEGT. The CDR3 bases are TGTGCCAGCAGGACCGGGAGGGGGAGTTATGGCTACACCTTC. Translating gives CASRTGRGSYGYTF.

The chain employs TRBV13 and TRBJ2-5; no reliable D call. Trimming took off 4 bases at V and 1 base at J, with 13 bases between the two ends. Germline V gene lookup returns CDR1 PRHDT and CDR2 FYEKMQ (reference sequence). CDR3 length equals 15 residues. The CDR3 loop reads CASSYSLDSQETQYF. CDR3 nucleotide sequence: TGTGCCAGCAGCTACTCCTTAGATAGCCAAGAGACCCAGTACTTC. Looking up the rest from reference TRBV13 and TRBJ2-5 gives the full variable domain: AAGVIQSPRHLIKEKRETATLKCYPIPRHDTVYWYQQGPGQDPQFLISFYEKMQSDKGSIPDRFSAQQFSDYHSELNMSSLELGDSALYFCASSYSLDSQETQYFGPGTRLLVL.

This chain links TRBV5-4 with TRBJ2-3; 10 nucleotides line up with TRBD2. Germline V CDR1 and CDR2: SGHNT, YYREEE (reference sequence). The junction had 8 bases not matched to a gene; V was cut back by 2 bases and J by 5 bases. CDR3 length equals 16 residues. In nucleotides, the CDR3 is TGTGCCAGCAGCTTAGGGAAGCGGGGGGGCCGAGATACGCAGTATTTT. Translation gives CASSLGKRGGRDTQYF.

The chain recombines TRBV7-2 with TRBJ2-3; a weak D match, TRBD1 (6 bases). Trimming took 0 bases from V and 2 from J, leaving 12 bases between them. CDR3 length equals 16 residues. Germline assignment: CDR1 SGHTA and CDR2 FQGNSA. The CDR3 protein is CASSLAGGPHTDTQYF. Here the CDR3 DNA reads TGTGCCAGCAGCTTAGCAGGGGGTCCCCACACAGATACGCAGTATTTT.

V is TRBV11-2 and J is TRBJ1-4; possible D gene TRBD1, 5 bases. The CDR3 runs 15 residues. Trimming stripped 5 bases from V and 8 bases from J, with 18 bases between. Germline CDR1 is SGHAT and CDR2 is FQNNGV. CDR3 bases: TGTGCCAGCAGCCGTAGGGGCCGCGAGTGGGAAAAACTGTTTTTT. Encoded protein: CASSRRGREWEKLFF.

The chain links TRBV6-5 to TRBJ2-1; possible D gene TRBD2, 6 bases. CDR1 is MNHEY, CDR2 SVGAGI, per germline. V shed 6 bases and J shed 10 bases, with 16 bases lying between them. The length of the CDR3 is 13 residues. The CDR3 spells CASRTRLVLEQFF. The DNA of the CDR3 is TGTGCCAGCAGGACCCGACTAGTTTTGGAGCAGTTCTTC.

The chain employs TRBV14 and TRBJ2-7; a weak D match, TRBD2 (7 bases). The CDR3 spans 17 residues. Germline V CDR1 and CDR2: SGHDN, FVKESK. V gave up 3 bases and J gave up 1 base, with 19 bases separating them. DNA for the CDR3: TGTGCCAGCAGCCAGACTAGCCACCGGACAGAATCCTACGAGCAGTACTTC. Residues: CASSQTSHRTESYEQYF.

The rearrangement joins TRBV5-6 to TRBJ1-2; weak D call: TRBD1 (6 bases). Germline lookup yields CDR1 SGHDT and CDR2 YYEEEE. The germline V and J ends were trimmed by 0 bases and 6 bases, with 12 bases remaining between them. CDR3 size: 14 residues. The CDR3 loop is CASSLVRTEDGYTF. CDR3 DNA sequence: TGTGCCAGCAGCTTGGTTCGGACAGAGGATGGCTACACCTTC.

The chain has TRBV15 and TRBJ2-1; 7 nucleotides align to TRBD1. The germline V gene encodes CDR1 LNHNV and CDR2 YYDKDF (reference sequence). CDR3 length: 16 residues. V was pared by 2 bases and J by 12 bases, with 16 bases of the junction left unmatched. Here the CDR3 reads CATSRQGQELERPQFF. CDR3 in DNA: TGTGCCACCAGCAGACAAGGACAGGAATTAGAACGCCCGCAGTTCTTC.

This chain joins TRBV10-3 and TRBJ2-1; 8 bases are a match to TRBD2. Unmatched junction bases numbered 6, after V lost 3 bases and J lost 2 bases. The CDR3 is made up of 16 amino acids. Per the germline V gene, CDR1 is ENHRY and CDR2 is SYGVKD. The CDR3 coding sequence is TGTGCCATCAGTGAAATAAGTAGCGGGGCCTACAATGAGCAGTTCTTC. It is translated as CAISEISSGAYNEQFF.

V gene TRBV6-5 combines with J gene TRBJ1-5; D possibly corresponds to TRBD1 (5 bases). This CDR3 comprises 15 residues. CDR1 is MNHEY and CDR2 is SVGAGI in the germline V gene. The V end lost 4 bases, the J end lost 8 bases, and 18 bases lay between the germline ends. In DNA, the CDR3 is TGTGCCAGCAGTTTGACATCTGGGGGGAGGGAGCCCCAGCATTTT. It yields the protein CASSLTSGGREPQHF.

V usage is TRBV27 and J usage is TRBJ1-1; D remains unclear. The V end lost 5 bases, the J end lost 0 bases, and 10 bases lay between the germline ends. The V gene's germline CDR1 is MNHEY and CDR2 SMNVEV (reference sequence). This CDR3 is 14 amino acids long. CDR3 coding DNA: TGTGCCAGCAGTCCTAAACCCGTGAACACTGAAGCTTTCTTT. Protein: CASSPKPVNTEAFF.

V is TRBV10-3 and J is TRBJ1-3, with D tentatively TRBD1 (6 bases). Germline CDR1 and CDR2: ENHRY and SYGVKD. The CDR3 is made up of 14 amino acids. V shed 4 bases and J shed 5 bases, with 12 bases lying between them. The DNA for the CDR3 is TGTGCCATCAGTGGGGACATCGAACGAAACACCATATATTTT. Protein product: CAISGDIERNTIYF.